These 27 T cell receptor beta chains were sequenced from one sample in a study of T cells in Graves' hyperthyroidism and ophthalmopathy. The investigators amplified TCR beta CDR3 regions from RNA transcripts. When the TCR CDR3 underwent first-round RT-PCR, the HTBI primer set was used. TCRdb reprocessed the multiplex PCR reads via MiXCR and lists one record per CDR3 protein. Of about 700,000 distinct CDR3 sequences in the sample, around 13% were seen once. Material: blood. Receptors originate from a woman aged 18-29 years with Graves' hyperthyroidism.

This clonotype was detected ten times or more. V usage is TRBV20-1 and J usage is TRBJ1-1; tentative D call: TRBD1 (6 bases). The CDR3 has 13 amino acids. CDR1 and CDR2 from the germline V gene are DFQATT and SNEGSKA (reference sequence). Trimming removed 5 bases from V and 5 bases from J, with 15 bases in between. The CDR3 coding sequence is TGCAGTGCTCAGCCCACAGGGATAACTGAAGCTTTCTTT. Translation gives CSAQPTGITEAFF.

This clonotype was counted many times. This chain connects TRBV20-1 to TRBJ2-4; a possible D gene is TRBD1 (6 bases). Germline lookup yields CDR1 DFQATT and CDR2 SNEGSKA (reference sequence). V dropped 0 bases and J dropped 6 bases, with 12 bases sitting between them. The CDR3 spans 14 residues. The CDR3 DNA reads as TGCAGTGCTAGAGATCTTGGCAGGGGAAACATTCAGTACTTC. It codes for CSARDLGRGNIQYF.

V and J are TRBV29-1 and TRBJ1-4, with D hard to call. With 0 bases removed from V and 7 bases from J, the gap between germline ends came to 9 bases. Germline values: CDR1 SQVTM, CDR2 ANQGSEA. The CDR3 covers 13 residues. The CDR3 loop reads CSVEDRWREKLFF. CDR3 DNA: TGCAGCGTTGAAGATCGGTGGCGTGAAAAACTGTTTTTT.

The chain is built from TRBV12-3 or TRBV12-4 and TRBJ1-5; 10 bases map to TRBD1. Trimming cost V 8 bases and J 7 bases; bases outside gene matches: 8. The CDR3 has 14 residues. The CDR3 DNA is TGTGCCAGCCTGCGCGGACAGGGGGGCCAGCCCCAGCATTTT. This gives the protein CASLRGQGGQPQHF.

This clonotype came up a few times. The chain employs TRBV6-2 or TRBV6-3 and TRBJ2-1; 11 bases line up with TRBD2. With 4 bases clipped from V and 3 bases from J, the junction kept 8 bases outside the gene matches. The CDR3 covers 17 residues. Germline CDR1 MNHEY, CDR2 SVGEGT. CDR3: CASSSSGTSGFYNEQFF. In DNA, the CDR3 is TGTGCCAGCAGTTCTTCAGGGACTAGCGGCTTCTACAATGAGCAGTTCTTC.

This clonotype occurred many times. The genes are TRBV3-1 and TRBJ2-3; perhaps TRBD2 as D (6 bases). CDR1 and CDR2 from the germline V gene are LGHDT and YNNKEL (reference sequence). The CDR3 extends over 17 amino acids. V lost 4 bases, J lost 3 bases, and 20 bases lay in between. In nucleotides, the CDR3 is TGTGCCAGCAGCCCTCCCGCGGGAAATTTTTTTACAGATACGCAGTATTTT. This codes for CASSPPAGNFFTDTQYF.

There are many counts of this clonotype. The V gene is TRBV7-9, the J gene TRBJ2-3; TRBD2 is a possible D gene (6 bases). The CDR3 is 14 residues long. Germline CDR1 is SEHNR and CDR2 is FQNEAQ (reference sequence). Trimming stripped 5 bases from V and 5 bases from J, with 14 bases between. CDR3 loop: CASSLLGSRDTQYF. In nucleotides, the CDR3 is TGTGCCAGCAGCCTCCTCGGGAGTCGAGATACGCAGTATTTT.

This chain connects TRBV24-1 to TRBJ2-1, with 7 bases that match TRBD2. Per germline, CDR1 KGHDR and CDR2 SFDVKD. The CDR3 is 16 amino acids. V lost 0 bases to trimming and J lost 5 bases; unmatched junction nucleotides: 6. CDR3 sequence reads: CATSDLGAGVNNEQFF. CDR3 DNA: TGTGCCACCAGTGATTTGGGTGCGGGAGTAAACAATGAGCAGTTCTTC.

This clonotype was seen ten or more times. The CDR3 DNA sequence: TGTGCCAGCAGCCAGAGGGGGCGGACAGCGACCTTC. Encoded protein: CASSQRGRTATF. This rearrangement joins TRBV3-1 to TRBJ1-2; 7 bases map to TRBD1. CDR1 is LGHDT, CDR2 YNNKEL, per germline (reference sequence). J gave up 14 bases and V 3 bases, and 9 bases lay outside the gene matches. This CDR3 contains 12 residues.

V and J are TRBV13 and TRBJ2-7; a possible D gene is TRBD2 (5 bases). The length of the CDR3 is 18 residues. V dropped 5 bases and J dropped 0 bases, with 23 bases sitting between them. The germline V gene encodes CDR1 PRHDT and CDR2 FYEKMQ (reference sequence). This CDR3 reads CASSPPKRCGQSSYEQYF. In DNA, the CDR3 is TGTGCCAGCAGCCCCCCCAAGAGGTGCGGGCAAAGCTCCTACGAGCAGTACTTC.

This clonotype was counted ten times or more. The chain links TRBV13 to TRBJ2-2; the D gene is possibly TRBD2 (5 bases). Per the germline V gene, CDR1 is PRHDT and CDR2 is FYEKMQ (reference sequence). This CDR3 contains 14 residues. Trimming stripped 5 bases from V and 3 bases from J, with 10 bases between. CDR3 loop: CASSHSGYTGELFF. The CDR3 coding sequence is TGTGCCAGCAGCCACAGCGGATACACCGGGGAGCTGTTTTTT.

The gene calls are TRBV7-2 and TRBJ1-6; 8 positions match TRBD1. The CDR3 extends over 15 amino acids. V lost 1 base and J lost 6; bases outside the gene matches: 2. CDR1 is SGHTA and CDR2 is FQGNSA in the germline V gene. The CDR3 reads CASSLDRGINSPLHF. CDR3 DNA: TGTGCCAGCAGCTTAGACAGGGGGATTAATTCACCCCTCCACTTT. Full variable domain (missing parts from reference TRBV7-2 and TRBJ1-6): GAGVSQSPSNKVTEKGKDVELRCDPISGHTALYWYRQSLGQGLEFLIYFQGNSAPDKSGLPSDRFSAERTGGSVSTLTIQRTQQEDSAVYLCASSLDRGINSPLHFGNGTRLTVT.

This clonotype was recorded many times. The chain uses TRBV28 and TRBJ1-4; D not certain. CDR1 MDHEN and CDR2 SYDVKM come from the germline V gene. The CDR3 totals 12 residues. The germline V and J ends were trimmed by 10 bases and 11 bases, with 17 bases remaining between them. The CDR3 sequence: CATLNPGSKLFF. Here the CDR3 DNA reads TGTGCCACCCTAAATCCCGGCAGTAAACTGTTTTTT.

This clonotype was counted only a few times. The chain has TRBV9 and TRBJ2-1; TRBD2 agrees at 8 bases. Germline assignment: CDR1 SGDLS and CDR2 YYNGEE. V shed 3 bases, J shed 12 bases, and the junction held 8 bases outside the gene matches. The CDR3 has 13 amino acids. The CDR3 nucleotides read TGTGCCAGCAGCGCGCCGGGAGGGCGCCGGCAGTTCTTC. This sequence encodes CASSAPGGRRQFF.

Regarding this clonotype: At one end, the junction sequence differs from germline, possibly due to a read error. The chain is built from TRBV12-3 or TRBV12-4 and TRBJ1-3; D is perhaps TRBD1 (6 bases). The CDR3 length is 14 residues. CDR3 nucleotides: TGTGTCAGCAGTTTAGCAGGGGCTGGAAACACCATATATTTT. Translated, it gives CVSSLAGAGNTIYF.

This clonotype was observed many times. The chain has TRBV12-3 or TRBV12-4 and TRBJ2-3; no clear D gene. This CDR3 has 14 residues. V lost 2 bases, J lost 5 bases, and 11 bases lay in between. The CDR3 spells CASSLSFRGDTQYF. Written as DNA, the CDR3 is TGTGCCAGCAGTTTATCTTTCAGAGGAGATACGCAGTATTTT.

The chain uses TRBV3-1 and TRBJ1-3; no reliable D call. The CDR3 has 14 amino acids. Trimming cost V 8 bases and J 7 bases, with 18 bases left between them. Germline-derived CDR1 and CDR2 are LGHDT and YNNKEL (reference sequence). CDR3 amino acids: CASSFRPDGNTIYF. The CDR3 DNA sequence: TGTGCCAGCTCATTTCGACCTGACGGGAACACCATATATTTT.

This clonotype was seen at least ten times. The chain employs TRBV9 and TRBJ2-3, with D possibly being TRBD2 (6 bases). V was trimmed by 3 bases and J by 2 bases, leaving 10 bases between them. CDR1 is SGDLS, CDR2 YYNGEE, per germline. This CDR3 is built from 14 residues. The CDR3 sequence: CASSGRGNTDTQYF. CDR3 bases: TGTGCCAGCAGCGGACGGGGGAACACAGATACGCAGTATTTT.

This chain uses TRBV5-1 with TRBJ2-3, with 9 bases matching TRBD2. The CDR3 is 17 amino acids. Germline-derived CDR1 and CDR2 are SGHRS and YFSETQ. The ends lost 0 bases at V and 3 bases at J; junction bases unmatched: 8. For the CDR3, the DNA is TGCGCCAGCAGCTTGGCGGGACTAGCTGGAGGGACAGATACGCAGTATTTT. It encodes CASSLAGLAGGTDTQYF.

This clonotype was seen a few times. The genes are TRBV7-9 and TRBJ2-7, with D perhaps matching TRBD2 (5 bases). This CDR3 region has 13 residues. V was cut by 1 base and J by 6 bases, with 10 bases left in between. CDR1 SEHNR and CDR2 FQNEAQ come from the germline V gene (reference sequence). The CDR3 loop reads CASSLGPGTEQYF. CDR3 in DNA: TGTGCCAGCAGCTTAGGTCCGGGAACCGAGCAGTACTTC.

The table lists this clonotype with many counts. The rearrangement links TRBV19 to TRBJ2-1; weak D call: TRBD1 (6 bases). From germline, CDR1 is LNHDA and CDR2 SQIVND (reference sequence). Trimming took off 3 bases at V and 4 bases at J, with 13 bases between the two ends. This CDR3 comprises 15 residues. The CDR3 here is CASSILGTRYNEQFF. CDR3 DNA: TGTGCCAGTAGTATTTTGGGGACAAGGTACAATGAGCAGTTCTTC.

This clonotype has a count of ten or more. The chain combines TRBV5-1 with TRBJ1-6; D unresolved. Germline V gene lookup returns CDR1 SGHRS and CDR2 YFSETQ. CDR3 length: 15 residues. Trimming shortened V by 0 bases and J by 6 bases, and 10 bases separated the two germline ends. The CDR3 DNA follows: TGCGCCAGCAGCTTGGGGGGAGGTGGTAATTCACCCCTCCACTTT. It encodes CASSLGGGGNSPLHF.

This clonotype was observed at least ten times. The J gene is TRBJ1-1, the V gene TRBV7-8, with 9 bases that match TRBD1. CDR3 length equals 12 residues. V shed 5 bases, J shed 8 bases, and the junction held 3 bases outside the gene matches. From germline, CDR1 is SGHVS and CDR2 FQNEAQ. CDR3 in DNA: TGTGCCAGCAGCCAAGGGACAGGGGAAGCTTTCTTT. Translating it yields CASSQGTGEAFF.

This clonotype came up many times. The chain links TRBV12-3 or TRBV12-4 to TRBJ2-1; 11 positions match TRBD2. V lost 6 bases to trimming and J lost 1 base; unmatched junction nucleotides: 8. The CDR3 extends over 17 amino acids. The CDR3, as DNA: TGTGCCAGCAGCCCAGGCCGACTAGCGGGATCCTACAATGAGCAGTTCTTC. Translating it yields CASSPGRLAGSYNEQFF.

J is TRBJ2-7 and V is TRBV30; TRBD1 might be the D (6 bases). V was shortened by 4 bases and J by 4 bases, with 8 bases between the two germline ends. From germline, CDR1 is GTSNPN and CDR2 SVGIG (reference sequence). The CDR3 covers 11 residues. This chain's CDR3 is CAWTGQYEQYF. The CDR3 DNA reads TGTGCCTGGACCGGACAGTACGAGCAGTACTTC.

The rearrangement uses TRBV27 and TRBJ2-1, with D possibly being TRBD1 or TRBD2 (6 bases each). The CDR3 is 16 residues long. V was pared by 3 bases and J by 10 bases, with 22 bases between. Germline CDR1 MNHEY, CDR2 SMNVEV (reference sequence). CDR3 protein: CASSFHAEIEGGEQFF. In DNA, the CDR3 is TGTGCCAGCAGTTTTCACGCCGAAATCGAAGGGGGGGAGCAGTTCTTC.

This clonotype has ten or more counts. The chain has TRBV6-1 and TRBJ2-7; the D gene is possibly TRBD1 (7 bases). From germline, CDR1 is MNHNS and CDR2 SASEGT. Trimming pared 5 bases from V and 5 bases from J, leaving 16 bases between. The CDR3 runs 14 residues. CDR3 bases: TGTGCCAGCAGTTATATGGCAGGGGGGAACGAGCAGTACTTC. Its translation: CASSYMAGGNEQYF.